This passage covers 13 T cell receptor beta chains from one sample sequenced in a study of T cell responses to AZD1222 COVID-19 vaccine (dated by TCRdb to about 2021). The meaning of the sample's time point label: baseline before first vaccination. Library preparation was by the immunoSEQ multiplex PCR assay. In TCRdb, the immuneACCESS table is reduced to in-frame sequences with V and J assigned. These tables do not hold every clone; where another copy was compared, an unresolved V gene accounts for under half, and the others remain unexplained. The sample has approximately 70,000 clones on record, roughly 82% of them singletons. The ten largest account for under 6.5% of the sample. The sequenced sample was peripheral blood, obtained on day 0 of AZD1222 vaccination. All receptors come from an adult in good health.

The CDR3 region is CASSVGDTGNTIYF. CDR3 in DNA: TGTGCCAGCAGCGTAGGGGACACTGGAAACACCATATATTTT. J is TRBJ1-3 and V is TRBV9; D is possibly TRBD1 (6 bases). Trimming pared 0 bases from V and 2 bases from J, leaving 6 bases between. The CDR3 length is 14 residues. Germline assignment: CDR1 SGDLS and CDR2 YYNGEE. Variable domain in full (rest from reference TRBV9 and TRBJ1-3): DSGVTQTPKHLITATGQRVTLRCSPRSGDLSVYWYQQSLDQGLQFLIQYYNGEERAKGNILERFSAQQFPDLHSELNLSSLELGDSALYFCASSVGDTGNTIYFGEGSWLTVV.

CDR3 loop: CASSLATGNYEQYF. The CDR3, as DNA: TGTGCCAGCAGCTTAGCTACAGGGAACTACGAGCAGTACTTC. This chain joins TRBV11-3 and TRBJ2-7; perhaps TRBD1 as D (6 bases). V was pared by 1 base and J by 3 bases, with 10 bases between. CDR1 and CDR2 (germline): SGHNT, YENEEA. This CDR3 is built from 14 residues.

The rearrangement links TRBV10-3 to TRBJ1-2; TRBD1 agrees at 8 bases. After removal of 7 bases from V and 8 bases from J, the junction contained 12 bases not matched to a gene. Germline V gene lookup returns CDR1 ENHRY and CDR2 SYGVKD. CDR3 size: 14 residues. CDR3 DNA sequence: TGTGCCATCACCGCAGACAGGGGAGTCGTCGGCTACACCTTC. Protein sequence: CAITADRGVVGYTF.

The chain links TRBV4-1 to TRBJ2-5, with TRBD2 matching over 7 bases. The V gene end was trimmed by 1 base and the J gene end by 3 bases; junction bases not matched to a gene: 8. Germline V lookup: CDR1 MGHRA, CDR2 YSYEKL. The length of the CDR3 is 16 residues. The CDR3, as DNA: TGCGCCAGCAGCCAAGGGTCGGCGGGGACTAAAGAGACCCAGTACTTC. It is translated as CASSQGSAGTKETQYF.

The rearrangement links TRBV29-1 to TRBJ1-2; perhaps TRBD1 as D (6 bases). Germline CDR1 and CDR2: SQVTM and ANQGSEA. V lost 3 bases to trimming and J lost 6 bases, with 14 bases between them. CDR3 length: 13 amino acids. The chain's CDR3 is CSVEPLTGDGYTF. The CDR3 coding sequence is TGCAGCGTTGAGCCACTGACAGGCGATGGCTACACCTTC.

This rearrangement joins TRBV18 to TRBJ1-1; D gene uncertain. V was clipped by 4 bases and J by 0 bases, with 3 bases between them. Germline loops: CDR1 KGHSH, CDR2 LQKENI. The CDR3 has 12 amino acids. CDR3 amino acids: CASSRVNTEAFF. The CDR3 nucleotides are TGTGCCAGCTCACGGGTGAACACTGAAGCTTTCTTT.

J is TRBJ2-7 and V is TRBV6-5; 8 bases fit TRBD2. Germline V gene lookup returns CDR1 MNHEY and CDR2 SVGAGI. V lost 6 bases, J lost 0 bases, and 7 bases stayed unmatched. The CDR3 length is 15 residues. For the CDR3, the DNA is TGTGCCAGCAGACCTAAGCGGGGGAGCTCCTACGAGCAGTACTTC. This sequence encodes CASRPKRGSSYEQYF.

V usage is TRBV7-9 and J usage is TRBJ2-1, with 8 positions matching TRBD2. V was clipped by 1 base and J by 2 bases; unmatched bases: 7. The CDR3 is 17 residues long. The V gene's germline CDR1 is SEHNR and CDR2 FQNEAQ (reference sequence). The CDR3 nucleotides read TGTGCCAGCAGCTTAGAAGGAAGCGGGGGCGCCTACAATGAGCAGTTCTTC. It translates to CASSLEGSGGAYNEQFF.

The chain employs TRBV28 and TRBJ2-2, with D unresolved. Germline lookup yields CDR1 MDHEN and CDR2 SYDVKM. The CDR3 covers 14 residues. V lost 3 bases and J 0 bases, leaving 5 bases between the germline ends. The CDR3 reads CASSFTPNTGELFF. The CDR3 DNA follows: TGTGCCAGCAGTTTTACCCCGAACACCGGGGAGCTGTTTTTT. Full variable domain (outside the CDR3, taken from reference TRBV28 and TRBJ2-2): DVKVTQSSRYLVKRTGEKVFLECVQDMDHENMFWYRQDPGLGLRLIYFSYDVKMKEKGDIPEGYSVSREKKERFSLILESASTNQTSMYLCASSFTPNTGELFFGEGSRLTVL.

The chain combines TRBV9 with TRBJ1-2; D possibly corresponds to TRBD1 (5 bases). Germline values: CDR1 SGDLS, CDR2 YYNGEE. V was shortened by 0 bases and J by 2 bases, with 17 bases between the two germline ends. The CDR3 contains 17 residues. CDR3 amino acids: CASSVAVEGRRNYGYTF. The CDR3 DNA follows: TGTGCCAGCAGCGTAGCAGTGGAGGGGCGGCGGAACTATGGCTACACCTTC.

V gene TRBV9 combines with J gene TRBJ1-2; D remains unclear. V lost 0 bases, J lost 4 bases, and 13 bases lay in between. This CDR3 contains 15 residues. The germline V gene encodes CDR1 SGDLS and CDR2 YYNGEE. CDR3 DNA sequence: TGTGCCAGCAGCGTAGAAGGCAGCTTTGGCTATGGCTACACCTTC. This translates into CASSVEGSFGYGYTF.

This sequence joins TRBV7-3 and TRBJ1-5; tentatively, D is TRBD1 (6 bases). CDR1 and CDR2 (germline): SGHTA, FQGTGA. Deletions cut 6 bases from V and 6 bases from J, with 18 bases between. CDR3 length: 15 residues. The CDR3 DNA reads as TGTGCCAGCAGTCAAGGACTAACAGGGATTCAGCCCCAGCATTTT. The encoded protein is CASSQGLTGIQPQHF.

The CDR3: CASSLGWMGQSAYEQYF. In nucleotides, the CDR3 is TGTGCCAGCAGCTTGGGTTGGATGGGACAGTCAGCCTACGAGCAGTACTTC. This chain connects TRBV5-5 to TRBJ2-7, with TRBD1 matching 7 bases. Germline CDR1 SGHKS, CDR2 YYEKEE (reference sequence). The CDR3 extends over 17 amino acids. V dropped 0 bases and J dropped 2; count of bases not matched to a gene: 11.